These 5 T cell receptor beta chains were sequenced from one sample in a study of blood T cell repertoires in COVID-19. Sequencing was performed with immunoSEQ multiplex PCR; in TCRdb, only in-frame clones are kept and a portion is missing. The sample includes around 100,000 clones, around two thirds seen only once; the top ten take 3.5% to 4%. The material sequenced was peripheral blood. The receptors stem from a man aged 65 to 85 with COVID-19, enrolled during active disease.

V is TRBV7-2 and J is TRBJ2-7, with 12 bases identical to TRBD2. Germline V lookup: CDR1 SGHTA, CDR2 FQGNSA. V gave up 5 bases and J gave up 5 bases; unmatched junction bases: 7. This CDR3 has 15 residues. The CDR3 reads CASSDRLAGAHEQYF. In nucleotides, the CDR3 is TGTGCCAGCAGCGACCGACTAGCGGGAGCCCACGAGCAGTACTTC.

This clone turned up a few times. The chain recombines TRBV28 with TRBJ2-7; 9 bases match TRBD2. Germline loops: CDR1 MDHEN, CDR2 SYDVKM. This CDR3 spans 13 amino acids. The junction had 2 bases not matched to a gene; V was cut back by 8 bases and J by 0 bases. The CDR3 nucleotides read TGTGCCAGCCGGACTAGCGCCTCCTACGAGCAGTACTTC. It yields the protein CASRTSASYEQYF.

The chain carries TRBV30 and TRBJ2-1; no reliable D call. Germline CDR1 is GTSNPN and CDR2 is SVGIG (reference sequence). The ends were cut back, 0 bases at V and 0 bases at J, with 12 bases in the middle. CDR3 size: 16 residues. CDR3 DNA: TGTGCCTGGAGTGTACTGGCGGCGAGCTCCTACAATGAGCAGTTCTTC. Translated, it gives CAWSVLAASSYNEQFF.

V usage is TRBV4-2 and J usage is TRBJ2-3, with 8 bases matching TRBD2. Germline CDR1 LGHNA, CDR2 YNFKEQ. The CDR3 is made up of 17 amino acids. The J segment lost 4 bases and the V segment lost 0 bases, leaving 9 bases of the junction unmatched. CDR3 amino acids: CASSQDVASGWSDTQYF. The CDR3 region has the DNA TGTGCCAGCAGCCAAGATGTGGCTAGCGGGTGGTCAGATACGCAGTATTTT.

The chain couples TRBV27 to TRBJ1-2, with TRBD1 as a possible D gene (5 bases). Germline V CDR1 and CDR2: MNHEY, SMNVEV (reference sequence). Trimming cost V 5 bases and J 7 bases, with 23 bases left between them. The CDR3 has 16 amino acids. CDR3 protein: CASSPITFGGVGGYTF. Here the CDR3 DNA reads TGTGCCAGCAGTCCTATTACCTTCGGGGGGGTTGGTGGCTACACCTTC.